The next 32 T cell receptor beta chains were all read from a single sample in a study of blood T cell repertoires in COVID-19. Only in-frame clones appear in the TCRdb table, and some are missing; sequencing was by immunoSEQ multiplex PCR. The profile shows some 140,000 clones, about 76% of them singletons. Sequences were obtained from peripheral blood. These receptors were taken from a woman aged 70-85 years with COVID-19, enrolled during active disease.

The table lists this clone with a count of one. This chain uses TRBV14 with TRBJ1-4; maybe TRBD1 (5 bases). V dropped 1 base and J dropped 8 bases, with 14 bases sitting between them. CDR3 size: 15 residues. Looked up from germline, CDR1 is SGHDN and CDR2 is FVKESK. DNA of the CDR3: TGTGCCAGCAGCCAAGGGGGGGGTCGTGTAGAAAAACTGTTTTTT. Protein product: CASSQGGGRVEKLFF.

V gene TRBV3-1 (or the pseudogene TRBV3-2) combines with J gene TRBJ2-7, with TRBD2 as a possible D gene (5 bases). Germline V gene data show CDR1 as LGHDT and CDR2 as YNNKEL (reference sequence). Trimming cost V 5 bases and J 2 bases, with 10 bases left between them. The CDR3 has 13 amino acids. CDR3 nucleotides: TGTGCCAGCAGCACTGCCGGGGCCTACGAGCAGTACTTC. Its translation: CASSTAGAYEQYF.

This clone occurred a few times. V usage is TRBV5-1 and J usage is TRBJ1-1, with 7 positions matching TRBD1. This CDR3 has 15 amino acids. The germline CDR1 and CDR2 sequences are SGHRS and YFSETQ. V dropped 6 bases and J dropped 1; count of bases not matched to a gene: 9. The CDR3 is CASTPTQGKNTEAFF. CDR3 in DNA: TGCGCCAGCACACCCACACAGGGGAAGAACACTGAAGCTTTCTTT. The full variable domain, its missing parts supplied by reference TRBV5-1 and TRBJ1-1, is KAGVTQTPRYLIKTRGQQVTLSCSPISGHRSVSWYQQTPGQGLQFLFEYFSETQRNKGNFPGRFSGRQFSNSRSEMNVSTLELGDSALYLCASTPTQGKNTEAFFGQGTRLTVV.

The V gene is TRBV5-1, the J gene TRBJ2-7, with 8 bases lining up with TRBD2. J gave up 3 bases and V 3 bases, and 5 bases lay outside the gene matches. The CDR3 covers 14 residues. CDR1 SGHRS and CDR2 YFSETQ come from the germline V gene. The CDR3 spells CASSSAGTSYEQYF. The CDR3, as DNA: TGCGCCAGCAGCTCCGCCGGGACTAGCTACGAGCAGTACTTC.

This chain uses TRBV5-4 with TRBJ2-7; D may be TRBD1 (5 bases). Looked up from germline, CDR1 is SGHNT and CDR2 is YYREEE (reference sequence). The V gene lost 4 bases and the J gene lost 4 bases, with 9 bases spanning the gap. The CDR3 consists of 12 residues. The CDR3 here is CASSPDSYEQYF. In DNA, the CDR3 is TGTGCCAGCAGCCCTGACAGTTACGAGCAGTACTTC.

The V and J genes are TRBV2 and TRBJ2-5; maybe TRBD2 (5 bases). The CDR3 loop spans 12 amino acids. V was clipped by 8 bases and J by 5 bases, with 12 bases between them. Germline assignment: CDR1 SNHLY and CDR2 FYNNEI. CDR3 protein: CASGRGLETQYF. CDR3 bases: TGTGCCAGCGGTAGAGGGCTGGAGACCCAGTACTTC.

The chain is built from TRBV19 and TRBJ1-5, with 8 positions matching TRBD1. The J segment lost 3 bases and the V segment lost 10 bases, leaving 14 bases of the junction unmatched. CDR1 is LNHDA, CDR2 SQIVND, per germline (reference sequence). The CDR3 is made up of 16 amino acids. CDR3 nucleotides: TGTGCCACAATACCCCGCGGACAGGGCTTCAATCAGCCCCAGCATTTT. Its protein is CATIPRGQGFNQPQHF.

This chain links TRBV10-3 with TRBJ2-2, with TRBD2 matching over 9 bases. This CDR3 contains 14 residues. Germline V CDR1 and CDR2: ENHRY, SYGVKD. Unmatched junction bases numbered 0, after V lost 3 bases and J lost 4 bases. CDR3 protein: CAISEAGGTGELFF. The CDR3 DNA reads TGTGCCATCAGTGAAGCGGGGGGCACCGGGGAGCTGTTTTTT.

This clone turned up a few times. V is TRBV6-1 and J is TRBJ1-2; tentatively, D is TRBD1 (5 bases). V was clipped by 1 base and J by 8 bases, with 11 bases between them. The germline gives CDR1 MNHNS, CDR2 SASEGT. This CDR3 has 13 amino acids. CDR3 in DNA: TGTGCCAGCAGTGAAGAGGCAGGGTTGGGCTACACCTTC. Translation gives CASSEEAGLGYTF.

The rearrangement links TRBV30 to TRBJ1-2; TRBD1 matches 7 bases. Germline assignment: CDR1 GTSNPN and CDR2 SVGIG (reference sequence). With V trimmed by 0 bases and J by 0 bases, 4 bases remained unmatched. This CDR3 has 15 amino acids. Here the CDR3 reads CAWSVGDRSNYGYTF. The CDR3 bases are TGTGCCTGGAGTGTGGGGGACAGATCTAACTATGGCTACACCTTC.

V and J are TRBV6-5 and TRBJ1-2; tentatively, D is TRBD1 (6 bases). This CDR3 has 15 amino acids. The germline V and J ends were trimmed by 4 bases and 8 bases, with 20 bases remaining between them. CDR1 and CDR2 (germline): MNHEY, SVGAGI. The CDR3 DNA is TGTGCCAGCAGTTCTCTCGGGGCAGGGGTATTGGGCTACACCTTC. Amino acid sequence: CASSSLGAGVLGYTF.

This clone was seen a few times. The V and J genes are TRBV19 and TRBJ1-3; the D gene is possibly TRBD1 (6 bases). V lost 9 bases and J lost 4, with 13 bases in between. Germline loops: CDR1 LNHDA, CDR2 SQIVND (reference sequence). The CDR3 is 13 residues long. CDR3 sequence (DNA): TGTGCCAGCAGACAGGTGGGAGGAAACACCATATATTTT. It codes for CASRQVGGNTIYF.

The rearrangement links TRBV6-1 to TRBJ1-6; 7 bases fit TRBD1. Germline V lookup: CDR1 MNHNS, CDR2 SASEGT. V shed 1 base and J 5 bases; nucleotides not matched to a gene: 2. The CDR3 length is 15 residues. Here the CDR3 reads CASSEGTGNNSPLHF. The CDR3, as DNA: TGTGCCAGCAGTGAAGGGACAGGCAATAATTCACCCCTCCACTTT.

The chain has TRBV11-2 and TRBJ2-1, with 12 bases lining up with TRBD2. This CDR3 is built from 14 residues. V lost 5 bases to trimming and J lost 7 bases; unmatched junction nucleotides: 3. Germline V gene lookup returns CDR1 SGHAT and CDR2 FQNNGV. CDR3 DNA: TGTGCCAGCAGCCCTGGACTAGCGGGGAATGAGCAGTTCTTC. Amino acid sequence: CASSPGLAGNEQFF.

The genes are TRBV7-2 and TRBJ1-5, with 11 bases fitting TRBD1. The length of the CDR3 is 15 residues. Germline assignment: CDR1 SGHTA and CDR2 FQGNSA. Germline trimming cut 4 bases from V and 6 bases from J; bases unmatched to any gene: 5. The CDR3 nucleotides are TGTGCCAGCAGCTGGGGGACAGGGGGAGGTCAGCCCCAGCATTTT. Residues: CASSWGTGGGQPQHF.

V and J are TRBV11-2 and TRBJ2-3; TRBD1 matches at 7 bases. Germline V gene data show CDR1 as SGHAT and CDR2 as FQNNGV. CDR3 length equals 16 residues. J lost 4 bases, V lost 1 base, and 8 bases had no gene match. The DNA for the CDR3 is TGTGCCAGCAGCTTAGTTGCAGGGGGTATTTCAGATACGCAGTATTTT. Translating gives CASSLVAGGISDTQYF.

This clone was picked up a small number of times. The rearrangement joins TRBV9 to TRBJ2-2, with 7 bases aligning to TRBD2. The CDR3 contains 17 residues. Trimming cost V 3 bases and J 7 bases; bases outside gene matches: 15. Germline loops: CDR1 SGDLS, CDR2 YYNGEE. The CDR3 loop reads CASSGRLASLQGGELFF. The CDR3 bases are TGTGCCAGCAGCGGAAGACTAGCCTCCCTTCAGGGCGGGGAGCTGTTTTTT.

In this sample, this clone turned up a few times. The V and J genes are TRBV5-6 and TRBJ2-2, with 7 nucleotides matching TRBD1. Germline lookup yields CDR1 SGHDT and CDR2 YYEEEE. CDR3 length: 14 residues. The V and J ends lost 2 bases and 6 bases, in that order; junction bases with no gene match: 4. The CDR3 DNA reads TGTGCCAGCAGCTTCGGAACAGGGGCCGGGGAGCTGTTTTTT. Its protein product is CASSFGTGAGELFF. Variable domain in full (rest from reference TRBV5-6 and TRBJ2-2): DAGVTQSPTHLIKTRGQQVTLRCSPKSGHDTVSWYQQALGQGPQFIFQYYEEEERQRGNFPDRFSGHQFPNYSSELNVNALLLGDSALYLCASSFGTGAGELFFGEGSRLTVL.

The J gene is TRBJ1-3, the V gene TRBV30; TRBD1 might be the D (5 bases). Germline values: CDR1 GTSNPN, CDR2 SVGIG (reference sequence). The CDR3 length is 14 residues. Trimming left V 8 bases short and J 0 bases short, with 14 bases between. CDR3 DNA sequence: TGTGCCCGCTCGGACACTTACTCTGGAAACACCATATATTTT. Translated: CARSDTYSGNTIYF.

The chain combines TRBV6-5 with TRBJ1-6, with 8 nucleotides matching TRBD1. The CDR3 contains 13 residues. V dropped 4 bases and J dropped 9; count of bases not matched to a gene: 2. CDR1 and CDR2 from the germline V gene are MNHEY and SVGAGI. The DNA for the CDR3 is TGTGCCAGCAGTTCGGACAGGGTTTCACCCCTCCACTTT. Translation: CASSSDRVSPLHF.

The V and J genes are TRBV28 and TRBJ1-2; D might be TRBD1 (5 bases). Germline V CDR1 and CDR2: MDHEN, SYDVKM. CDR3 size: 13 residues. V lost 1 base and J lost 7, with 10 bases in between. Written as DNA, the CDR3 is TGTGCCAGCAGTTTATCGGGGGTGCCTGGCTACACCTTC. It translates to CASSLSGVPGYTF.

A remark on this clone: Different DNA sequences within this sample yield the same CDR3. The V gene is TRBV5-1, the J gene TRBJ1-4, with a weak D call TRBD1 (5 bases). V dropped 0 bases and J dropped 5 bases, with 8 bases sitting between them. From germline, CDR1 is SGHRS and CDR2 YFSETQ. The CDR3 extends over 14 amino acids. The CDR3 sequence: CASSLGQGNEKLFF. CDR3 DNA sequence: TGCGCCAGCAGCTTGGGGCAGGGCAATGAAAAACTGTTTTTT.

The genes are TRBV5-1 and TRBJ2-5, with no clear D. Between the trimmed V and J ends, which lost 3 bases and 2 bases, there was a span of 2 bases. Germline assignment: CDR1 SGHRS and CDR2 YFSETQ. The CDR3 spans 11 residues. The CDR3 DNA is TGCGCCAGCAGCTCACAAGAGACCCAGTACTTC. Translating it yields CASSSQETQYF. Full variable domain (rest looked up from reference TRBV5-1 and TRBJ2-5): KAGVTQTPRYLIKTRGQQVTLSCSPISGHRSVSWYQQTPGQGLQFLFEYFSETQRNKGNFPGRFSGRQFSNSRSEMNVSTLELGDSALYLCASSSQETQYFGPGTRLLVL.

The rearrangement links TRBV7-2 to TRBJ1-2; tentative D call: TRBD1 (5 bases). CDR3 length equals 16 residues. V lost 5 bases and J 0 bases, leaving 16 bases between the germline ends. Germline V CDR1 and CDR2: SGHTA, FQGNSA. In DNA form, the CDR3 reads TGTGCCAGCAGCCAGGGTGTGGCAACAGCTAACTATGGCTACACCTTC. Translation gives CASSQGVATANYGYTF.

V gene TRBV3-1 (or the pseudogene TRBV3-2) combines with J gene TRBJ1-2; weak D call: TRBD1 (6 bases). Germline assignment: CDR1 LGHDT and CDR2 YNNKEL (reference sequence). The CDR3 length is 11 residues. The ends were cut back, 7 bases at V and 7 bases at J, with 10 bases in the middle. The CDR3 DNA reads TGTGCCAGCAAACAGGGACGTGGCTACACCTTC. Its translation: CASKQGRGYTF.

CDR3 DNA: TGTGCCAGTAGTGGGACAGGGGGCCATCAGCCCCAGCATTTT. Amino acids: CASSGTGGHQPQHF. The chain joins TRBV19 to TRBJ1-5; TRBD1 agrees at 12 bases. CDR3 length equals 14 residues. J gave up 5 bases and V 5 bases, and 1 base lay outside the gene matches. Germline V lookup: CDR1 LNHDA, CDR2 SQIVND (reference sequence).

The chain has TRBV6-6 and TRBJ2-4, with D maybe TRBD1 (6 bases). From germline, CDR1 is MNHNY and CDR2 SVGAGI (reference sequence). V lost 5 bases to trimming and J lost 0 bases, with 17 bases between them. There are 17 residues in the CDR3. Here the CDR3 reads CASSHGQKSLAKNIQYF. The CDR3 DNA sequence: TGTGCCAGCAGTCACGGACAGAAATCGCTAGCCAAAAACATTCAGTACTTC.

J is TRBJ2-7 and V is TRBV5-4, with a weak D call TRBD1 (6 bases). Germline CDR1 and CDR2: SGHNT and YYREEE (reference sequence). Trimming removed 4 bases at V and 0 bases at J, with 17 bases between. This CDR3 has 16 amino acids. The CDR3 nucleotides are TGTGCCAGCAGCCCGAAACCCACAGGGTCCTCCTACGAGCAGTACTTC. It translates to CASSPKPTGSSYEQYF.

This sequence joins TRBV5-6 and TRBJ1-5; TRBD1 matches at 9 bases. J was trimmed by 4 bases and V by 4 bases; bases with no gene match: 12. Germline values: CDR1 SGHDT, CDR2 YYEEEE. The CDR3 totals 17 residues. CDR3 nucleotide sequence: TGTGCCAGCAGCGCTGACAGGGGGGCACCGCCTAATCAGCCCCAGCATTTT. Amino acid sequence: CASSADRGAPPNQPQHF. The variable domain in full, completed from reference TRBV5-6 and TRBJ1-5, reads DAGVTQSPTHLIKTRGQQVTLRCSPKSGHDTVSWYQQALGQGPQFIFQYYEEEERQRGNFPDRFSGHQFPNYSSELNVNALLLGDSALYLCASSADRGAPPNQPQHFGDGTRLSIL.

The CDR3 is CASSVLYEQYF. CDR3 nucleotides: TGTGCCAGCAGCGTCCTCTACGAGCAGTACTTC. The chain uses TRBV7-2 and TRBJ2-7; no definite D call. Germline V gene sequence: CDR1 SGHTA, CDR2 FQGNSA. CDR3 length: 11 amino acids. The V end was cut by 5 bases, the J end by 3 bases, with 5 bases between.

V is TRBV7-2 and J is TRBJ2-5; 7 bases are a match to TRBD2. V shed 0 bases and J 7 bases; nucleotides not matched to a gene: 5. Germline lookup yields CDR1 SGHTA and CDR2 FQGNSA. CDR3 length: 14 amino acids. The CDR3 nucleotides read TGTGCCAGCAGCTTAGCGCCGGGAGGAGTGACCCAGTACTTC. As protein: CASSLAPGGVTQYF.

The V call is TRBV21-1, the J call TRBJ1-5; the table gives TRBD1 as D, unverified against the DNA. TRBV21-1 represents a pseudogene. There are 22 residues in the CDR3. CDR3 sequence: CASSNRRDRRPFLAYSNQPQHF. CDR3 in DNA: TGTGCCAGCAGCAATCGGCGGGACAGACGTCCCTTTTTGGCATATAGCAATCAGCCCCAGCATTTT.